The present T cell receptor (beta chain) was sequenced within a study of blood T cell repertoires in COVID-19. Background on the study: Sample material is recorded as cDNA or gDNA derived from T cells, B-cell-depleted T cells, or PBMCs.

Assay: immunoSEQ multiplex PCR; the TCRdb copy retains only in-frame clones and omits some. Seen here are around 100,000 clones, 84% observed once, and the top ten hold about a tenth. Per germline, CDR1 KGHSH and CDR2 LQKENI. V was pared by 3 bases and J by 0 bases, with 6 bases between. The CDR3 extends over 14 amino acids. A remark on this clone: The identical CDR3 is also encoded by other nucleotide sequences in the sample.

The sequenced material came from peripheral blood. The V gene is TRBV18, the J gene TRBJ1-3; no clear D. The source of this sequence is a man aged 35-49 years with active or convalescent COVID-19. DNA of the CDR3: TGTGCCAGCTCACCTGACATCTCTGGAAACACCATATATTTT. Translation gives CASSPDISGNTIYF. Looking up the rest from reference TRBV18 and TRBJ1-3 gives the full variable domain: NAGVMQNPRHLVRRRGQEARLRCSPMKGHSHVYWYRQLPEEGLKFMVYLQKENIIDESGMPKERFSAEFPKEGPSILRIQQVVRGDSAAYFCASSPDISGNTIYFGEGSWLTVV.